A selection of T cell receptor beta chains follows, all from one sample in a study of shared clonotypes between healthy human individuals. Libraries were prepared by immunoSEQ multiplex PCR; TCRdb keeps only in-frame clonotypes and omits some of them. The sample lists 490,000 or so clones, around 79% occurring once. Source material: PBMCs. Receptors were obtained from a woman aged 35 to 49 in good health. Some clones in this sample may be carry-over from other donors' samples. CDR3s include the opening cysteine and the closing phenylalanine or tryptophan. A D gene is named only where the DNA matches it firmly.

- TRBJ2-2 14 TRBV29-1 CSVGGTLGTGELFF TGCAGCGTAGGAGGGACTTTGGGAACCGGGGAGCTGTTTTTT
- TRBJ2-3 11 TRBV28 CASSLPDTQYF TGTGCCAGCAGTTTGCCAGATACGCAGTATTTT
TRBD1 TRBJ1-2 13 TRBV9 CASSPRQGWAYTF TGTGCCAGCAGCCCCCGACAGGGTTGGGCCTACACCTTC
- TRBJ1-1 15 TRBV4-2 CASSQEVWGPTEAFF TGTGCCAGCAGCCAAGAGGTTTGGGGCCCCACTGAAGCTTTCTTT
- TRBJ2-7 13 TRBV11-3 CASSSIWEAEQYF TGTGCCAGCAGCTCCATCTGGGAGGCCGAGCAGTACTTC
TRBD1 TRBJ1-6 15 TRBV7-9 CASSLGGTEDSPLHF TGTGCCAGCAGCTTAGGGGGGACAGAAGATTCACCCCTCCACTTT
TRBD1 TRBJ1-2 14 TRBV29-1 CSVTTGTGVSGYTF TGCAGCGTCACCACCGGGACAGGGGTTTCTGGCTACACCTTC
- TRBJ2-3 13 TRBV6-5 CASSSRVQDTQYF TGTGCCAGCAGTTCCCGGGTCCAGGATACGCAGTATTTT
TRBD2 TRBJ2-1 15 TRBV5-1 CASSLETGGDNEQFF TGCGCCAGCAGCTTGGAGACGGGAGGGGACAATGAGCAGTTCTTC
- TRBJ2-5 16 TRBV14 CASSQVGAQVGETQYF TGTGCCAGCAGCCAAGTCGGGGCCCAGGTAGGAGAGACCCAGTACTTC